A single sample is the source of the 5 T cell receptor beta chains below, sequenced in a study of cytotoxic CD8 clonotypes in ibrutinib-treated CLL (dated by TCRdb to the early 2020s). The sample's time point, from its label and the paper: approximately eleven months on ibrutinib. The library was generated by the immunoSEQ multiplex PCR assay. In its TCRdb copy, this immuneACCESS table keeps in-frame sequences only and misses some clones. Where compared with another copy, unresolved V genes explain less than half of these, and the others have no known cause. Within this sample are tens of thousands of clones, with about nine tenths of them counted one time only. The ten largest clones add up to 3.1% of the sample. Here the sequenced sample was PBMCs, taken after 12 months of ibrutinib treatment. These receptors all come from a human donor with chronic lymphocytic leukemia.

This clone was counted only a few times. The CDR3 loop is CASSRSGTDEKLFF. CDR3 DNA: TGTGCCAGCAGCCGGAGCGGGACGGATGAAAAACTGTTTTTT. The V and J genes are TRBV5-6 and TRBJ1-4; a weak D match, TRBD1 (5 bases). Trimming stripped 4 bases from V and 6 bases from J, with 13 bases between. This CDR3 is 14 amino acids long. Germline loops: CDR1 SGHDT, CDR2 YYEEEE.

The chain uses TRBV5-6 and TRBJ1-5, with D hard to call. V was trimmed by 1 base and J by 2 bases, leaving 19 bases between them. This CDR3 is 18 amino acids long. Germline-derived CDR1 and CDR2 are SGHDT and YYEEEE. CDR3 residues: CASSLNLGYEFRNQPQHF. The CDR3 nucleotides are TGTGCCAGCAGCTTGAATCTGGGGTACGAATTTCGCAATCAGCCCCAGCATTTT.

The chain joins TRBV19 to TRBJ2-7; D may be TRBD1 (6 bases). Germline V gene sequence: CDR1 LNHDA, CDR2 SQIVND (reference sequence). V lost 5 bases, J lost 4 bases, and 21 bases lay in between. This CDR3 has 16 amino acids. CDR3 in DNA: TGTGCCAGTAGTTCGAACAGGGTTGGAGTCCTATACGAGCAGTACTTC. Protein product: CASSSNRVGVLYEQYF.

CDR3 coding DNA: TGTGCCAGCAGCACCGGGGACATTCTCGGTGGAAATGAGCAGTTCTTC. Protein sequence: CASSTGDILGGNEQFF. The V call is TRBV11-3, the J call TRBJ2-1; tentative D call: TRBD1 (6 bases). Germline V lookup: CDR1 SGHNT, CDR2 YENEEA. The CDR3 consists of 16 residues. The ends were cut back, 5 bases at V and 7 bases at J, with 21 bases in the middle.

The chain joins TRBV5-5 to TRBJ2-1, with TRBD1 matching over 8 bases. CDR1 is SGHKS, CDR2 YYEKEE, per germline (reference sequence). The J segment lost 1 base and the V segment lost 5 bases, leaving 5 bases of the junction unmatched. The CDR3 spans 15 residues. In nucleotides, the CDR3 is TGTGCCAGCAGGAGTGGACAGGGATCCTACAATGAGCAGTTCTTC. This codes for CASRSGQGSYNEQFF.